Listed below are T cell receptor beta chains from one sample, sequenced in a study of tissue T cells after allogeneic stem cell transplantation. Libraries were prepared by immunoSEQ multiplex PCR; TCRdb keeps only in-frame clonotypes and omits some of them. The table includes over 25,000 clones, about 85% detected once. Sequenced here: blood, sampled before transplantation. These receptors all stem from a woman between 18 and 55 years old who later had graft-versus-host disease after an allogeneic stem cell transplant. Each CDR3 is given with its conserved first and last residue. Each record gives: CDR3 protein, CDR3 DNA, V gene, J gene, D gene. D genes are given only for firm matches.

cdr3_aa: CASSPWVAGGFGNTIYF; cdr3_nt: TGTGCCAGCAGCCCCTGGGTGGCAGGGGGCTTTGGAAACACCATATATTTT; v_call: TRBV7-2; j_call: TRBJ1-3; d_call: TRBD1
cdr3_aa: CASSPGGAEAFF; cdr3_nt: TGTGCCAGCAGCCCTGGGGGTGCTGAAGCTTTCTTT; v_call: TRBV5-6; j_call: TRBJ1-1; d_call: -
cdr3_aa: CASGGGQGGVTEAFF; cdr3_nt: TGTGCCAGCGGAGGAGGGCAGGGGGGCGTCACTGAAGCTTTCTTT; v_call: TRBV27; j_call: TRBJ1-1; d_call: TRBD1
cdr3_aa: CASTTRAGTDTQYF; cdr3_nt: TGTGCCAGCACCACTCGGGCGGGGACAGATACGCAGTATTTT; v_call: TRBV5-4; j_call: TRBJ2-3; d_call: -
cdr3_aa: CASGRKGTYGYTF; cdr3_nt: TGTGCCAGCGGACGGAAAGGGACCTATGGCTACACCTTC; v_call: TRBV28; j_call: TRBJ1-2; d_call: -
cdr3_aa: CASGSPQGGAGDTEAFF; cdr3_nt: TGTGCTAGTGGTTCCCCCCAAGGGGGCGCCGGTGACACTGAAGCTTTCTTT; v_call: TRBV12-5; j_call: TRBJ1-1; d_call: TRBD1
cdr3_aa: CASSRTAASGFYEQYF; cdr3_nt: TGTGCCAGCAGTCGTACCGCCGCTAGCGGGTTCTACGAGCAGTACTTC; v_call: TRBV27; j_call: TRBJ2-7; d_call: TRBD2
cdr3_aa: CASANQGTNEQFF; cdr3_nt: TGTGCCAGCGCTAATCAGGGTACGAATGAGCAGTTCTTC; v_call: TRBV2; j_call: TRBJ2-1; d_call: -
cdr3_aa: CASSPGQGGFASNEQFF; cdr3_nt: TGTGCCAGCAGCCCCGGACAGGGCGGGTTTGCGAGCAATGAGCAGTTCTTC; v_call: TRBV7-9; j_call: TRBJ2-1; d_call: TRBD1
cdr3_aa: CASSPVEGTSGNTIYF; cdr3_nt: TGTGCCAGCAGCCCCGTGGAGGGAACCTCTGGAAACACCATATATTTT; v_call: TRBV7-9; j_call: TRBJ1-3; d_call: -
cdr3_aa: CASSLQGNTGELFF; cdr3_nt: TGTGCCAGCAGTCTACAGGGGAACACCGGGGAGCTGTTTTTT; v_call: TRBV6-5; j_call: TRBJ2-2; d_call: -
cdr3_aa: CASSGTANYGYTF; cdr3_nt: TGTGCCAGCAGTGGGACAGCTAACTATGGCTACACCTTC; v_call: TRBV28; j_call: TRBJ1-2; d_call: TRBD1
cdr3_aa: CASSYGTGNYGYTF; cdr3_nt: TGTGCCAGCAGCTACGGGACAGGCAACTATGGCTACACCTTC; v_call: TRBV11-2; j_call: TRBJ1-2; d_call: TRBD1
cdr3_aa: CASSVVESTDTQYF; cdr3_nt: TGCGCCAGCAGTGTGGTAGAAAGCACAGATACGCAGTATTTT; v_call: TRBV10-2; j_call: TRBJ2-3; d_call: -
cdr3_aa: CASSIRAGGADTGELFF; cdr3_nt: TGTGCCAGTAGTATACGGGCAGGGGGCGCTGACACCGGGGAGCTGTTTTTT; v_call: TRBV19; j_call: TRBJ2-2; d_call: TRBD1
cdr3_aa: CASSPGTGAVFLGYTF; cdr3_nt: TGTGCCAGCAGCCCTGGGACAGGGGCGGTTTTTCTTGGCTACACCTTC; v_call: TRBV27; j_call: TRBJ1-2; d_call: TRBD1